This TCR beta chain is from a study of control samples from healthy donors and cancer patients. The method was immunoSEQ multiplex PCR; TCRdb's version includes in-frame clones alone and lacks a portion of them. Among around 130,000 clones listed, over 85% were seen once. The CDR3 contains 15 residues. Trimming removed 4 bases from V and 4 bases from J, with 13 bases in between. CDR1 and CDR2 (germline): LGHDT, YNNKEL (reference sequence). The chain uses TRBV3-1 (or the pseudogene TRBV3-2) and TRBJ1-4; no definite D call. Sequenced material: PBMCs. The TCR sequence derives from a man aged 50-60 years with head and neck cancer. Here the CDR3 DNA reads TGTGCCAGCAGCCCATCCGACACACTTAATGAAAAACTGTTTTTT. It is translated as CASSPSDTLNEKLFF.